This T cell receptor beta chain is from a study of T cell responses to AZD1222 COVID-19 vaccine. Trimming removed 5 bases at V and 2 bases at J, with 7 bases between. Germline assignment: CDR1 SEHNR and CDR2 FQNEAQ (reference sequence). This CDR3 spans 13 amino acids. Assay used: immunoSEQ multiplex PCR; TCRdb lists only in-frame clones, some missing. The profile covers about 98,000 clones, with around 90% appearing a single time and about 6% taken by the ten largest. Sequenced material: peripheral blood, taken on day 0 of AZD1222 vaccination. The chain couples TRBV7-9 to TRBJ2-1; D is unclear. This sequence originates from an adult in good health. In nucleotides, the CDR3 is TGTGCCAGCAGCCCCCCGGCCTACAATGAGCAGTTCTTC. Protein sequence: CASSPPAYNEQFF.